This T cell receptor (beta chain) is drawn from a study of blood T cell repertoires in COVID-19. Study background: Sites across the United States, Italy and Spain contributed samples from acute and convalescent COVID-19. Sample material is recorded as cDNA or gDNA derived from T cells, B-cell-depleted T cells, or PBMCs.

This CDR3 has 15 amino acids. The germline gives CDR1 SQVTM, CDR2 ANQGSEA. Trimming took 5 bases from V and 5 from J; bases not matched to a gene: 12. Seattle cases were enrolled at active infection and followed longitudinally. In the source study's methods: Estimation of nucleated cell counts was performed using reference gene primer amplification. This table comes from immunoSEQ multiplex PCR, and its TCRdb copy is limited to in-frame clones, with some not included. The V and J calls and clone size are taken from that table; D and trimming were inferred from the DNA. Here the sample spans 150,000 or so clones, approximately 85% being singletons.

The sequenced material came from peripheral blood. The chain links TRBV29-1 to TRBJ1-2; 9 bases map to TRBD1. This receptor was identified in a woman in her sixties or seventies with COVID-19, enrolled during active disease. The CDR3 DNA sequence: TGCAGCGTTCACGACAGGGGGGAGAGTAGTTATGGCTACACCTTC. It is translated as CSVHDRGESSYGYTF. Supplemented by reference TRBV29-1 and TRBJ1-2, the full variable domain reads SAVISQKPSRDICQRGTSLTIQCQVDSQVTMMFWYRQQPGQSLTLIATANQGSEATYESGFVIDKFPISRPNLTFSTLTVSNMSPEDSSIYLCSVHDRGESSYGYTFGSGTRLTVV.